This T cell receptor (beta chain) was obtained from a study of blood T cell repertoires in COVID-19. Study summary: The United States, Italy and Spain supplied acute and convalescent COVID-19 samples.

This CDR3 is 15 amino acids long. Trimming left V 0 bases short and J 0 bases short, with 6 bases between. Germline V CDR1 and CDR2: ENHRY, SYGVKD. Assay: immunoSEQ multiplex PCR; the TCRdb copy retains only in-frame clones and omits some. The sample yields 490,000 or so clones, around nine tenths seen once. The TCR was taken from a middle-aged woman who had recovered from COVID-19. Sequencing was done on a sample of PBMCs or T cells enriched from blood (not recorded which). The chain recombines TRBV10-3 with TRBJ1-3; D uncertain. CDR3 sequence: CAISESVDSGNTIYF. The CDR3 DNA reads as TGTGCCATCAGTGAGTCAGTAGACTCTGGAAACACCATATATTTT.